This record looks at one T cell receptor (beta chain) sequence and its context. This entry comes from a study of identical twins. Healthy Caucasian donors formed the entire cohort. Using its own MiXCR run on the 5' RACE reads, TCRdb lists one record per CDR3 protein. This table holds a few hundred thousand distinct CDR3 sequences, 9% found once. The sequence came from a woman aged 45-65 years in good health. The source material was naive T cells sorted from blood.

The CDR3 loop reads CASNQLAGRTDTQYF. CDR3 nucleotides: TGTGCCAGCAACCAACTAGCGGGACGTACAGATACGCAGTATTTT. This chain joins TRBV12-3 or TRBV12-4 and TRBJ2-3, with TRBD2 matching over 10 bases. Trimming cost V 7 bases and J 3 bases; bases outside gene matches: 7. CDR3 length: 15 residues.